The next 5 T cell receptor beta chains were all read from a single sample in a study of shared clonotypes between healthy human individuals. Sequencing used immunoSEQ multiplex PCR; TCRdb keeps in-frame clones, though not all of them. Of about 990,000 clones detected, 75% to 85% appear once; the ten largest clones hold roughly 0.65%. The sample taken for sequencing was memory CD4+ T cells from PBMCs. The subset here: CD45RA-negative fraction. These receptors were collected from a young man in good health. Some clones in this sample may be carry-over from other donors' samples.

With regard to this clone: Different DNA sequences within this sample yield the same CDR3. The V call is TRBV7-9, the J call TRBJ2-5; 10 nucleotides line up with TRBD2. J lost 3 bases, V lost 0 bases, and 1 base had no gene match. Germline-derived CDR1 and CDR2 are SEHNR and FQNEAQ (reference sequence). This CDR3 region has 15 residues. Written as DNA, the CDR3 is TGTGCCAGCAGCTTAGCCCTAGCGGGAGAAGAGACCCAGTACTTC. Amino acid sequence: CASSLALAGEETQYF.

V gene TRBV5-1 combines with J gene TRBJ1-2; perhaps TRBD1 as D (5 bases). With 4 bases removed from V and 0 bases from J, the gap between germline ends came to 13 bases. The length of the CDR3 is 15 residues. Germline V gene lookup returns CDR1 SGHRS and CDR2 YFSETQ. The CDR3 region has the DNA TGCGCCAGCAGCGCCGACAGAGTTCCTAACTATGGCTACACCTTC. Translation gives CASSADRVPNYGYTF.

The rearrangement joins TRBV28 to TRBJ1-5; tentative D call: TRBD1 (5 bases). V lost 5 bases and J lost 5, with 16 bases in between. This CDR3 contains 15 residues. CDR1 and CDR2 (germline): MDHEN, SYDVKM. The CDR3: CASSPSGGVDQPQHF. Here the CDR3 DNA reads TGTGCCAGCAGTCCTTCAGGAGGGGTCGATCAGCCCCAGCATTTT.

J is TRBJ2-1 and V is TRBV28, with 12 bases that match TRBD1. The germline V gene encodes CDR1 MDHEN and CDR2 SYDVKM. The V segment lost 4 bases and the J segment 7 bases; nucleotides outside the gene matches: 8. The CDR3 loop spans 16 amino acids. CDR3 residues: CASSSSGQGAANEQFF. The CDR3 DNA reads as TGTGCCAGCAGTTCCTCGGGACAGGGGGCCGCGAATGAGCAGTTCTTC.

The DNA of the CDR3 is TGTGCCAGCAGCAGAGGACAGGGGGGAGGTGAGCAGTTCTTC. Its protein product is CASSRGQGGGEQFF. The chain recombines TRBV7-8 with TRBJ2-1; 10 bases are shared with TRBD1. From germline, CDR1 is SGHVS and CDR2 FQNEAQ. The CDR3 has 14 residues. The V gene end was trimmed by 5 bases and the J gene end by 9 bases; junction bases not matched to a gene: 7.